The clone carrying this TCR beta chain was counted a few times. This record comes from a study of response to subunit inactivated influenza vaccine. TCRdb itself ran the RT-PCR reads through MiXCR, one entry per CDR3 protein. The data hold 150,000 to 200,000 distinct CDR3 sequences, with around 12% observed a single time. Germline CDR1 reads SEHNR; CDR2 reads FQNEAQ (reference sequence). The CDR3 is 14 amino acids. The junction had 7 bases not matched to a gene; V was cut back by 8 bases and J by 2 bases. The data also belong to a second study, concerning T cells expressing NK-cell markers. This second study notes: 5'RACE template switching built TCR beta cDNA with unique molecular identifiers.

The chain carries TRBV7-9 and TRBJ1-1, with TRBD1 matching over 8 bases. The source material was CD8+ T cells sorted from PBMCs, sampled 11 to 12 days after vaccination. This TCR was recovered from a man aged 45 to 65 who received an inactivated influenza vaccine. The CDR3 DNA reads TGTGCCAGCTATAACGCAGGGGGCAACACTGAAGCTTTCTTT. The encoded protein is CASYNAGGNTEAFF.